This TCR beta chain is drawn from a study of shared clonotypes between healthy human individuals. Study-wide context: Ranging from 18 to 49 in age, donors were two women and a few men.

The authors distributed each subset's genomic DNA evenly over several immunoSEQ plates. The protocol was immunoSEQ multiplex PCR, while the TCRdb copy is restricted to in-frame clones and leaves out a portion. The sample holds some 470,000 clones, about 79% seen once. Each of the donors was a healthy adult who was HIV-negative and had not had a recent acute infection or vaccination. The germline V gene encodes CDR1 GTSNPN and CDR2 SVGIG (reference sequence). Deletions cut 2 bases from V and 8 bases from J, with 13 bases between. The CDR3 spans 13 residues. This TCR was recovered from a middle-aged woman in good health. Some clones in this sample may be carry-over from other donors' samples. The chain carries TRBV30 and TRBJ2-1; D not resolved. The specimen sequenced was PBMCs. The CDR3 sequence is CAWSPAEDDEQFF. The DNA for the CDR3 is TGTGCCTGGAGTCCTGCCGAAGACGATGAGCAGTTCTTC.